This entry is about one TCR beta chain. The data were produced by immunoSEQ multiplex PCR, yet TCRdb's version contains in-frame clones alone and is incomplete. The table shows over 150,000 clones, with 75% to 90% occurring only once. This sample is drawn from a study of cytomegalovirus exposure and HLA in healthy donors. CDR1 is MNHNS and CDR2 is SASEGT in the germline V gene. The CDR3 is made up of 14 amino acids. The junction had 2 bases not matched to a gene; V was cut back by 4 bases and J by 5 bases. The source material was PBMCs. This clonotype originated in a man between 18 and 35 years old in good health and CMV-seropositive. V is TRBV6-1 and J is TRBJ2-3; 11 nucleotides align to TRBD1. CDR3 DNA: TGTGCCAGCAGTGTAGGGACAGGGGGAGATACGCAGTATTTT. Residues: CASSVGTGGDTQYF.